This is a list of T cell receptor beta chains from one sample in a study of cytomegalovirus exposure and HLA in healthy donors. TCRdb's copy holds only in-frame clones and misses some; the assay was immunoSEQ multiplex PCR. This table holds some 120,000 clones, more than 8% found once. Material: PBMCs. The receptors were sampled from a man in his forties in good health and CMV-seronegative. CDR3s include the opening cysteine and the closing phenylalanine or tryptophan. A D gene is named only where the DNA matches it firmly. Clone size is shown for a subset of rows, as once, few, many or a class of expanded clone.

j_call	v_call	clone_size	d_call	cdr3_nt	cdr3_aa
TRBJ1-4	TRBV7-3	few	NA	TGTGCCAGCAGCTTTAGTACAACTAATGAAAAACTGTTTTTT	CASSFSTTNEKLFF
TRBJ2-5	TRBV5-1	few	NA	TGCGCCAGCAGCACACGACATGGTAGGGAGACCCAGTACTTC	CASSTRHGRETQYF
TRBJ2-7	TRBV27	NA	NA	TGTGCCAGCAGTTCATCCGGTAGCGCCGCCTACGAGCAGTACTTC	CASSSSGSAAYEQYF
TRBJ2-3	TRBV10-3	few	NA	TGTGCCATCAGACAGGAGGGGGATACGCAGTATTTT	CAIRQEGDTQYF
TRBJ1-2	TRBV6-5	NA	TRBD1	TGTGCCAGCAGCGACAGGGGCGCGGGATTCTATGGCTACACCTTC	CASSDRGAGFYGYTF
TRBJ2-2	TRBV7-3	NA	TRBD2	TGTGCCAGCAGCTCCAGACTAGCGGGGGCCAACACCGGGGAGCTGTTTTTT	CASSSRLAGANTGELFF
TRBJ2-7	TRBV6-1	few	TRBD1	TGTGCCAGCGTCGGGACAGGGGGATACGAGCAGTACTTC	CASVGTGGYEQYF
TRBJ1-2	TRBV28	few	NA	TGTGCCAGCAGTTTCGTACAGGGTAACTATGGCTACACCTTC	CASSFVQGNYGYTF
TRBJ2-7	TRBV25-1	few	NA	TGTGCCAGCAGTGGACCACTATTCTACGAGCAGTACTTC	CASSGPLFYEQYF
TRBJ1-6	TRBV7-2	few	NA	TGTGCCAGCAGCTTAGCGGGGGGGGATAGTTCACCCCTCCACTTT	CASSLAGGDSSPLHF
TRBJ2-1	TRBV4-2	few	TRBD2	TGTGCCAGCAGCCAAGATCCCGGGGGGGCTAACAATGAGCAGTTCTTC	CASSQDPGGANNEQFF
TRBJ1-6	TRBV11-2	few	TRBD1	TGTGCCAGCAGCCCGACAGGGACCAATTCACCCCTCCACTTT	CASSPTGTNSPLHF
TRBJ1-2	TRBV4-1	few	NA	TGCGCCAGCAGGGACATTACCCGGGGGATTAACTATGGCTACACCTTC	CASRDITRGINYGYTF
TRBJ2-6	TRBV9	few	TRBD2	TGTGCCAGCAGCTACGAATTAGTCCAGCGGGGCCACTCTGGGGCCAACGTCCTGACTTTC	CASSYELVQRGHSGANVLTF
TRBJ2-1	TRBV6-5	NA	NA	TGTGCCAGCAGTCTAAGACAGGCCTACAATGAGCAGTTCTTC	CASSLRQAYNEQFF
TRBJ1-1	TRBV5-1	NA	NA	TGCGCCAGCAGCTTGGGCCTGGGTGACACCACTGAAGCTTTCTTT	CASSLGLGDTTEAFF
TRBJ2-7	TRBV11-1	few	TRBD2	TGTGCCAGCAGCTTTAGCGGGGGCCACCCCTACGAGCAGTACTTC	CASSFSGGHPYEQYF